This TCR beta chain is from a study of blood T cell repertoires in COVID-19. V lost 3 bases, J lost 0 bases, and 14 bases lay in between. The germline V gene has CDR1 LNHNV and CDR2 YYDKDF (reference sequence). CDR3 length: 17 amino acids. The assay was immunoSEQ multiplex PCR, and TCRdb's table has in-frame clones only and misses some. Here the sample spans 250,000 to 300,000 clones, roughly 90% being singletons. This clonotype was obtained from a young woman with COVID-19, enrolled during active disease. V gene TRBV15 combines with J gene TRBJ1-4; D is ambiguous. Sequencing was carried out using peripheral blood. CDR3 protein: CATSRAQSGATNEKLFF. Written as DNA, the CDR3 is TGTGCCACCAGCAGGGCCCAGTCGGGTGCAACTAATGAAAAACTGTTTTTT.